What follows are 7 T cell receptor beta chains derived from one specimen sequenced in a study of T-cell reconstitution after alpha-beta-depleted transplantation in children. The authors prepared the TCRbeta library with unique molecular identifiers. MiXCR, run by TCRdb on the PCR reads, gives a single entry per CDR3 protein. This sample has about 1,000,000 distinct CDR3 sequences, with roughly 29% found just once. Source: PBMCs, mostly from graft donor cells, taken 360 days after TCRalphabeta/CD19-depleted stem cell transplant. The receptor source for this set is a boy under two years old who had a stem cell transplant for SCID, so the T cells may come from the graft donor.

The gene calls are TRBV6-5 and TRBJ1-4; TRBD1 might be the D (5 bases). Germline assignment: CDR1 MNHEY and CDR2 SVGAGI. V lost 10 bases, J lost 7 bases, and 10 bases lay in between. This CDR3 spans 11 amino acids. As DNA, the CDR3 is TGTGCCACCAAGGGACCTGAAAAACTGTTTTTT. It codes for CATKGPEKLFF.

The gene calls are TRBV27 and TRBJ2-2; weak D call: TRBD2 (5 bases). CDR3 length equals 16 residues. The germline V gene has CDR1 MNHEY and CDR2 SMNVEV (reference sequence). V lost 5 bases to trimming and J lost 3 bases, with 16 bases between them. In nucleotides, the CDR3 is TGTGCCAGCAGTCCGCTCTGGGGAGTGGACACCGGGGAGCTGTTTTTT. Its translation: CASSPLWGVDTGELFF.

The V call is TRBV2, the J call TRBJ2-5; 7 bases agree with TRBD2. Per germline, CDR1 SNHLY and CDR2 FYNNEI. Trimming took 10 bases from V and 3 from J; bases not matched to a gene: 11. This CDR3 spans 14 amino acids. CDR3 nucleotide sequence: TGTGCCATTGACGGGCTAGCGGTAAAAGAGACCCAGTACTTC. Protein sequence: CAIDGLAVKETQYF.

The chain recombines TRBV20-1 with TRBJ1-6; D gene unclear. This CDR3 has 10 amino acids. Germline CDR1 DFQATT, CDR2 SNEGSKA (reference sequence). V dropped 6 bases and J dropped 9 bases, with 6 bases sitting between them. This chain's CDR3 is CSARASPLHF. CDR3 nucleotide sequence: TGCAGTGCGAGGGCTTCACCCCTCCACTTT.

The rearrangement links TRBV12-3 or TRBV12-4 to TRBJ2-6; no clear D gene. This CDR3 is built from 13 residues. V dropped 6 bases and J dropped 2 bases, with 5 bases sitting between them. Written as DNA, the CDR3 is TGTGCCAGCAGAAGGACTGGGGCCAACGTCCTGACTTTC. It translates to CASRRTGANVLTF.

This clonotype was found a few times. The chain has TRBV7-8 and TRBJ2-7; 11 bases match TRBD1. The CDR3 length is 15 residues. V trimming: 5 bases; J trimming: 6 bases; junction bases outside the gene matches: 9. CDR1 is SGHVS, CDR2 FQNEAQ, per germline. CDR3 loop: CASSRSGQGEFEQYF. The DNA for the CDR3 is TGTGCCAGCAGCCGCTCGGGACAGGGGGAGTTCGAGCAGTACTTC.

This clonotype has more than one count but fewer than ten. The chain carries TRBV7-2 and TRBJ2-7; the match to TRBD1 covers 7 bases. This CDR3 has 14 residues. The V gene end was trimmed by 5 bases and the J gene end by 3 bases; junction bases not matched to a gene: 7. CDR1 SGHTA and CDR2 FQGNSA come from the germline V gene. The CDR3 nucleotides are TGTGCCAGCAGCCACCGAGACAGGGACTACGAGCAGTACTTC. It specifies CASSHRDRDYEQYF.